This T cell receptor beta chain was identified during a study of OX40 agonist ivuxolimab in advanced cancers. This CDR3 is built from 16 residues. Germline V gives CDR1 MNHNS, CDR2 SASEGT. Trimming cost V 1 base and J 0 bases, with 10 bases left between them. Sequencing was performed with immunoSEQ multiplex PCR; in TCRdb, only in-frame clones are kept and a portion is missing. The data show some 37,000 clones, 79% seen once. The sequence derives from an adult with an advanced solid tumor such as melanoma, head and neck, liver or kidney cancer. The rearrangement uses TRBV6-1 and TRBJ2-1; D gene ambiguous. The material was CD4+ or CD8+ T cells sorted from blood, obtained in a trial of the OX40 agonist ivuxolimab. The chain's CDR3 is CASSEDSWNSYNEQFF. CDR3 bases: TGTGCCAGCAGTGAAGACAGTTGGAACTCCTACAATGAGCAGTTCTTC.